The rows below give T cell receptor beta chains drawn from one sample of a study of cytomegalovirus exposure and HLA in healthy donors. Clones were read by immunoSEQ multiplex PCR, and TCRdb kept only the in-frame ones, dropping some. The table lists just over 150,000 clones, around 83% of them singletons. Sequenced: PBMCs. The receptors were sampled from a man between 18 and 35 years old in good health and CMV-seropositive. CDR3s include the opening cysteine and the closing phenylalanine or tryptophan. Each record gives: J gene, D gene, clone size, V gene, CDR3 protein, CDR3 DNA. The D gene is left open where the match is weak. A clone size is listed for some rows: how often the clone was seen (once, few, many), or a class if it is expanded.

J gene: TRBJ1-1
D gene: .
clone size: .
V gene: TRBV19
CDR3 protein: CASSQRVEAFF
CDR3 DNA: TGTGCCAGTAGTCAGAGGGTTGAAGCTTTCTTT

J gene: TRBJ1-5
D gene: .
clone size: .
V gene: TRBV2
CDR3 protein: CASSESGGQGGPQHF
CDR3 DNA: TGTGCCAGCAGTGAAAGCGGGGGTCAAGGGGGGCCCCAGCATTTT

J gene: TRBJ2-2
D gene: .
clone size: .
V gene: TRBV6-6
CDR3 protein: CASKGGGKTGELFF
CDR3 DNA: TGTGCCAGCAAAGGGGGCGGGAAGACCGGGGAGCTGTTTTTT

J gene: TRBJ1-5
D gene: .
clone size: .
V gene: TRBV19
CDR3 protein: CASRKTGLAGRFGQPQHF
CDR3 DNA: TGTGCCAGTAGAAAGACTGGATTGGCAGGGAGGTTCGGTCAGCCCCAGCATTTT

J gene: TRBJ2-2
D gene: .
clone size: few
V gene: TRBV4-3
CDR3 protein: CASSQGDGRTGELFF
CDR3 DNA: TGCGCCAGCAGCCAAGGTGACGGGAGAACCGGGGAGCTGTTTTTT

J gene: TRBJ2-2
D gene: TRBD1
clone size: .
V gene: TRBV6-6
CDR3 protein: CASLGNRGLAGELFF
CDR3 DNA: TGTGCCAGCCTGGGAAACAGGGGGCTGGCCGGGGAGCTGTTTTTT

J gene: TRBJ2-5
D gene: .
clone size: .
V gene: TRBV5-1
CDR3 protein: CASSLAPGVGSTGETQYF
CDR3 DNA: TGCGCCAGCAGCTTGGCTCCGGGTGTGGGTAGCACGGGGGAGACCCAGTACTTC

J gene: TRBJ1-2
D gene: .
clone size: .
V gene: TRBV6-5
CDR3 protein: CASSYSSLGNGYTF
CDR3 DNA: TGTGCCAGCAGTTACTCGTCTCTTGGCAATGGCTACACCTTC

J gene: TRBJ2-3
D gene: TRBD2
clone size: .
V gene: TRBV4-3
CDR3 protein: CASSQDPGGGADTQYF
CDR3 DNA: TGCGCCAGCAGCCAAGATCCCGGCGGGGGGGCAGATACGCAGTATTTT

J gene: TRBJ2-7
D gene: .
clone size: .
V gene: TRBV5-1
CDR3 protein: CASSFGLDTYEQYF
CDR3 DNA: TGCGCCAGCAGCTTCGGACTCGATACCTACGAGCAGTACTTC

J gene: TRBJ1-4
D gene: TRBD1
clone size: .
V gene: TRBV6-1
CDR3 protein: CASIITGGIGEKLFF
CDR3 DNA: TGTGCCAGCATTATAACAGGGGGGATAGGTGAAAAACTGTTTTTT

J gene: TRBJ2-7
D gene: TRBD2
clone size: .
V gene: TRBV4-2
CDR3 protein: CASSALAGVSYEQYF
CDR3 DNA: TGTGCCAGCAGCGCACTAGCGGGGGTATCCTACGAGCAGTACTTC

J gene: TRBJ1-2
D gene: .
clone size: .
V gene: TRBV1
CDR3 protein: CTSSQGSGANYGYTF
CDR3 DNA: TGCACCAGCAGCCAGGGATCAGGGGCGAACTATGGCTACACCTTC

J gene: TRBJ2-3
D gene: TRBD2
clone size: .
V gene: TRBV5-1
CDR3 protein: CASSFLTSGAGDTQYF
CDR3 DNA: TGCGCCAGCAGCTTCTTAACTAGCGGGGCGGGGGATACGCAGTATTTT

J gene: TRBJ2-6
D gene: TRBD2
clone size: .
V gene: TRBV4-2
CDR3 protein: CASSQASGGGSGANVLTF
CDR3 DNA: TGTGCCAGCAGCCAAGCGAGCGGGGGAGGCTCTGGGGCCAACGTCCTGACTTTC

J gene: TRBJ2-2
D gene: .
clone size: .
V gene: TRBV7-3
CDR3 protein: CASSSDTGELFF
CDR3 DNA: TGTGCCAGCAGCTCCGACACCGGGGAGCTGTTTTTT

J gene: TRBJ2-5
D gene: TRBD2
clone size: .
V gene: TRBV5-1
CDR3 protein: CASSSSGGETQYF
CDR3 DNA: TGCGCCAGCAGCTCGTCGGGGGGAGAGACCCAGTACTTC

J gene: TRBJ1-2
D gene: TRBD1
clone size: .
V gene: TRBV5-1
CDR3 protein: CASSSGQGYGYTF
CDR3 DNA: TGCGCCAGCAGCTCAGGACAGGGCTATGGCTACACCTTC

J gene: TRBJ2-7
D gene: .
clone size: .
V gene: TRBV6-5
CDR3 protein: CASSYDGTRSSYEQYF
CDR3 DNA: TGTGCCAGCAGTTACGATGGGACTCGTAGCTCCTACGAGCAGTACTTC

J gene: TRBJ1-1
D gene: TRBD1
clone size: .
V gene: TRBV10-3
CDR3 protein: CAISPGQVGFEAFF
CDR3 DNA: TGTGCCATCAGCCCTGGACAGGTCGGGTTTGAAGCTTTCTTT

J gene: TRBJ2-5
D gene: .
clone size: .
V gene: TRBV7-2
CDR3 protein: CASSLVTGRRETQYF
CDR3 DNA: TGTGCCAGCAGCTTAGTTACTGGCAGGCGAGAGACCCAGTACTTC

J gene: TRBJ1-2
D gene: .
clone size: few
V gene: TRBV13
CDR3 protein: CASSSPNGYTF
CDR3 DNA: TGTGCCAGCAGCTCCCCTAATGGCTACACCTTC

J gene: TRBJ1-5
D gene: .
clone size: .
V gene: TRBV6-5
CDR3 protein: CASSYDSYQPQHF
CDR3 DNA: TGTGCCAGCAGTTACGACAGCTATCAGCCCCAGCATTTT

J gene: TRBJ1-5
D gene: .
clone size: .
V gene: TRBV27
CDR3 protein: CASGRQDSNQPQHF
CDR3 DNA: TGTGCCAGCGGGCGACAGGATAGCAATCAGCCCCAGCATTTT